This is a list of T cell receptor beta chains from one sample in a study of blood T cell repertoires in COVID-19. The assay was immunoSEQ multiplex PCR, and TCRdb's table has in-frame clones only and misses some. The table lists under 300,000 clones, around 80% of them singletons. The sample was peripheral blood. These receptors originate from an elderly man with acute or convalescent COVID-19. Both conserved end residues are part of each CDR3. Each record gives: clone size, D gene, V gene, J gene, CDR3 protein, CDR3 DNA. The D gene is left open where the match is weak. Size values are once, few and many counts, or a class for expanded clones, and some rows have none.

>NA|NA|TRBV5-1|TRBJ2-3
CASRIGMEDTQYF
TGCGCCAGCAGGATCGGAATGGAGGATACGCAGTATTTT
>once|TRBD1|TRBV7-6|TRBJ2-7
CASSPNPGTGVRALYEQYF
TGTGCCAGCAGCCCCAATCCCGGGACAGGGGTACGGGCCCTCTACGAGCAGTACTTC
>few|NA|TRBV5-8|TRBJ2-3
CASPIGPGQVIVPDTQYF
TGTGCCAGCCCCATCGGTCCCGGTCAGGTGATTGTCCCAGATACGCAGTATTTT
>NA|NA|TRBV6-2/TRBV6-3|TRBJ1-1
CASSYSSEPRARTNTEAFF
TGTGCCAGCAGTTACTCGAGTGAACCCAGGGCCCGTACGAACACTGAAGCTTTCTTT
>NA|NA|TRBV24-1|TRBJ2-1
CATSDPTQGNYNEQFF
TGTGCCACCAGTGACCCGACTCAGGGAAACTACAATGAGCAGTTCTTC
>few|NA|TRBV7-8|TRBJ2-7
CASSPTRGNEQYF
TGTGCCAGCAGCCCCACGAGAGGGAACGAGCAGTACTTC
>NA|TRBD2|TRBV27|TRBJ2-1
CASSSKRGDSSSYNEQFF
TGTGCCAGCAGTTCCAAGCGGGGGGACTCCAGCTCCTACAATGAGCAGTTCTTC
>NA|NA|TRBV12-5|TRBJ1-5
CASGLDTYQPQHF
TGTGCTAGTGGTTTGGACACCTATCAGCCCCAGCATTTT
>few|TRBD2|TRBV29-1|TRBJ2-1
CSVEGGGYEQFF
TGCAGCGTTGAAGGGGGAGGGTATGAGCAGTTCTTC
>NA|NA|TRBV14|TRBJ1-6
CASSQLGGVGNSPLHF
TGTGCCAGCAGCCAACTCGGAGGGGTCGGGAATTCACCCCTCCACTTT
>NA|TRBD1|TRBV3-1/TRBV3-2|TRBJ2-1
CASSQSPGQKVNEQFF
TGTGCCAGCAGCCAATCACCGGGACAGAAGGTAAATGAGCAGTTCTTC
>once|NA|TRBV3-1/TRBV3-2|TRBJ1-3
CASSHAGRAAGNTIYF
TGTGCCAGCAGCCATGCCGGGAGAGCCGCTGGAAACACCATATATTTT
>NA|TRBD2|TRBV20-1|TRBJ2-1
CSASSLAGGKYNEQFF
TGCAGTGCTAGTAGTCTGGCGGGAGGGAAGTACAATGAGCAGTTCTTC
>NA|TRBD1|TRBV5-1|TRBJ2-4
CASSPTGDRVNIQYF
TGCGCCAGCAGCCCGACTGGGGACAGGGTGAACATTCAGTACTTC
>once|TRBD1|TRBV28|TRBJ2-2
CASSPRTGQGDTGELFF
TGTGCCAGCAGTCCCCGGACGGGCCAGGGGGACACCGGGGAGCTGTTTTTT
>NA|NA|TRBV28|TRBJ1-1
CASSLTGGGTEAFF
TGTGCCAGCAGTTTAACAGGAGGAGGGACTGAAGCTTTCTTT
>NA|TRBD2|TRBV5-1|TRBJ2-3
CASSLPSGPSTDTQYF
TGCGCCAGCAGCTTGCCTAGCGGGCCTAGCACAGATACGCAGTATTTT
>NA|NA|TRBV5-1|TRBJ2-7
CASSLTTGVQGNEQYF
TGCGCCAGCAGCTTAACAACAGGCGTTCAAGGAAACGAGCAGTACTTC
>NA|NA|TRBV5-1|TRBJ1-6
CASSTSGTSASPLHF
TGCGCCAGCAGCACATCCGGGACAAGCGCTTCACCCCTCCACTTT
>NA|NA|TRBV5-5|TRBJ1-1
CASSRGNMNTEAFF
TGTGCCAGCAGCCGGGGGAACATGAACACTGAAGCTTTCTTT
>NA|TRBD2|TRBV19|TRBJ2-3
CASSEGLAASTDTQYF
TGTGCCAGTAGTGAGGGACTAGCGGCTAGCACAGATACGCAGTATTTT
>NA|NA|TRBV24-1|TRBJ2-2
CATSDSRQAPTVELFF
TGTGCCACCAGTGATTCCCGACAGGCCCCTACGGTGGAGCTGTTTTTT
>NA|TRBD2|TRBV25-1|TRBJ2-5
CASSELQAGQETQYF
TGTGCCAGCAGTGAATTACAAGCGGGACAAGAGACCCAGTACTTC
>NA|TRBD2|TRBV5-4|TRBJ2-7
CASSSKLAGVDEQYF
TGTGCCAGCAGCTCCAAACTAGCGGGAGTCGACGAGCAGTACTTC
>few|NA|TRBV5-4|TRBJ2-5
CASSFWAFEETQYF
TGTGCCAGCAGCTTTTGGGCGTTCGAAGAGACCCAGTACTTC
>NA|TRBD2|TRBV5-1|TRBJ2-1
CASSLTAGAPNEQFF
TGCGCCAGCAGCTTGACCGCGGGAGCACCCAATGAGCAGTTCTTC
>NA|NA|TRBV5-4|TRBJ1-1
CASSFSETEAFF
TGTGCCAGCAGCTTCAGTGAAACTGAAGCTTTCTTT